The 27 T cell receptor beta chains listed next were all sequenced from one sample in a study of shared clonotypes between healthy human individuals. Sequencing was performed with immunoSEQ multiplex PCR; in TCRdb, only in-frame clones are kept and a portion is missing. The sample lists about 2,200,000 clones; 93% were seen once. Naive CD8 populations comprised CD45RO-negative cells positively selected for CCR7, excluding terminally differentiated effector memory CD45RA+ cells. Input material: naive CD8+ T cells from PBMCs. The receptor source for this set is a man aged 18 to 29 in good health. Some clones in this sample may be carry-over from other donors' samples.

V gene TRBV28 combines with J gene TRBJ2-1, with D hard to call. The germline V gene has CDR1 MDHEN and CDR2 SYDVKM. Trimming cost V 3 bases and J 4 bases, with 7 bases left between them. This CDR3 spans 13 amino acids. The CDR3 region is CASSFSLYNEQFF. The CDR3 DNA reads as TGTGCCAGCAGTTTTAGCCTTTACAATGAGCAGTTCTTC. The variable domain in full, completed from reference TRBV28 and TRBJ2-1, reads DVKVTQSSRYLVKRTGEKVFLECVQDMDHENMFWYRQDPGLGLRLIYFSYDVKMKEKGDIPEGYSVSREKKERFSLILESASTNQTSMYLCASSFSLYNEQFFGPGTRLTVL.

This rearrangement joins TRBV27 to TRBJ1-2; D perhaps matches TRBD1 (5 bases). The V end lost 3 bases, the J end lost 0 bases, and 17 bases lay between the germline ends. The CDR3 spans 17 residues. Germline loops: CDR1 MNHEY, CDR2 SMNVEV (reference sequence). CDR3 DNA sequence: TGTGCCAGCAGTTTGATGTTCGGGGCCTCCTCTAACTATGGCTACACCTTC. Its protein is CASSLMFGASSNYGYTF.

This chain uses TRBV2 with TRBJ2-5; D gene uncertain. With 7 bases removed from V and 3 bases from J, the gap between germline ends came to 24 bases. The CDR3 runs 17 residues. Germline lookup yields CDR1 SNHLY and CDR2 FYNNEI. The CDR3 DNA sequence: TGTGCCAGCATGACCATGAGATGGGCTAGTGGTGAAGAGACCCAGTACTTC. It encodes CASMTMRWASGEETQYF.

This chain connects TRBV27 to TRBJ2-1; 9 nucleotides match TRBD2. J gave up 8 bases and V 6 bases, and 8 bases lay outside the gene matches. The CDR3 is 14 residues long. Germline-derived CDR1 and CDR2 are MNHEY and SMNVEV (reference sequence). DNA of the CDR3: TGTGCCAGCAGGGCGGGAGGGCCAAGAGATGAGCAGTTCTTC. Its translation is CASRAGGPRDEQFF.

The chain employs TRBV5-6 and TRBJ2-5, with a weak D call TRBD1 (6 bases). Trimming left V 3 bases short and J 1 base short, with 22 bases between. The CDR3 contains 18 residues. Germline CDR1 reads SGHDT; CDR2 reads YYEEEE. The CDR3 spells CASSSRYRRGRSQETQYF. The CDR3 DNA sequence: TGTGCCAGCAGCTCACGCTACCGCAGGGGCAGGAGCCAAGAGACCCAGTACTTC.

V gene TRBV9 combines with J gene TRBJ1-1, with 9 positions matching TRBD1. Germline assignment: CDR1 SGDLS and CDR2 YYNGEE. The CDR3 has 15 amino acids. Losses at the gene ends were 3 bases for V and 1 base for J; bases not matched to a gene: 4. The CDR3 nucleotides are TGTGCCAGCAGCGACGGGACAGGGCCGAACACTGAAGCTTTCTTT. Protein sequence: CASSDGTGPNTEAFF.

Only one count was recorded for this clone. The chain recombines TRBV7-6 with TRBJ2-7; 8 nucleotides align to TRBD1. The CDR3 covers 14 residues. The V segment lost 5 bases and the J segment 5 bases; nucleotides outside the gene matches: 8. Looked up from germline, CDR1 is SGHVS and CDR2 is FNYEAQ. The chain's CDR3 is CASSPGTGFNEQYF. In DNA form, the CDR3 reads TGTGCCAGCAGCCCCGGGACAGGTTTTAACGAGCAGTACTTC. Variable domain in full (rest from reference TRBV7-6 and TRBJ2-7): GAGVSQSPRYKVTKRGQDVALRCDPISGHVSLYWYRQALGQGPEFLTYFNYEAQQDKSGLPNDRFSAERPEGSISTLTIQRTEQRDSAMYRCASSPGTGFNEQYFGPGTRLTVT.

The count of this clone is one. The J gene is TRBJ1-1, the V gene TRBV28; a possible D gene is TRBD1 (5 bases). V was cut by 8 bases and J by 2 bases, with 6 bases left in between. The CDR3 length is 11 residues. Germline lookup yields CDR1 MDHEN and CDR2 SYDVKM. The DNA of the CDR3 is TGTGCCAGCCAGGGCAACACTGAAGCTTTCTTT. The encoded protein is CASQGNTEAFF.

The rearrangement links TRBV7-9 to TRBJ1-5; D gene uncertain. The CDR3 extends over 15 amino acids. Germline V lookup: CDR1 SEHNR, CDR2 FQNEAQ (reference sequence). V was cut by 4 bases and J by 2 bases, with 12 bases left in between. This CDR3 reads CASSSGRFGNQPQHF. The CDR3 DNA reads as TGTGCCAGCAGCTCAGGAAGGTTTGGCAATCAGCCCCAGCATTTT. Combining the CDR3 with reference TRBV7-9 and TRBJ1-5 gives the whole variable domain DTGVSQNPRHKITKRGQNVTFRCDPISEHNRLYWYRQTLGQGPEFLTYFQNEAQLEKSRLLSDRFSAERPKGSFSTLEIQRTEQGDSAMYLCASSSGRFGNQPQHFGDGTRLSIL.

V usage is TRBV27 and J usage is TRBJ1-1, with D possibly TRBD1 on 6 matching bases. Trimming pared 5 bases from V and 7 bases from J, leaving 14 bases between. Germline-derived CDR1 and CDR2 are MNHEY and SMNVEV (reference sequence). The CDR3 sequence is 13 residues long. CDR3 sequence reads: CASSVTGSLEAFF. The CDR3 DNA sequence: TGTGCCAGCAGTGTAACAGGGTCCCTTGAAGCTTTCTTT.

The chain couples TRBV4-2 to TRBJ2-2; perhaps TRBD2 as D (5 bases). Trimming shortened V by 3 bases and J by 7 bases, and 15 bases separated the two germline ends. CDR3 size: 15 residues. Germline CDR1 reads LGHNA; CDR2 reads YNFKEQ. DNA of the CDR3: TGTGCCAGCAGCCATCACGGGGAAATGAGCGGGGAGCTGTTTTTT. It encodes CASSHHGEMSGELFF.

This chain joins TRBV6-1 and TRBJ2-7; a weak D match, TRBD2 (6 bases). Deletions cut 10 bases from V and 3 bases from J, with 13 bases between. The CDR3 has 12 residues. Germline V gene lookup returns CDR1 MNHNS and CDR2 SASEGT. The chain's CDR3 is CATWGGVYEQYF. The CDR3 region has the DNA TGTGCCACCTGGGGCGGGGTCTACGAGCAGTACTTC.

This rearrangement joins TRBV19 to TRBJ1-1; 7 positions agree with TRBD1. V dropped 9 bases and J dropped 1; count of bases not matched to a gene: 8. The V gene's germline CDR1 is LNHDA and CDR2 SQIVND (reference sequence). The CDR3 totals 14 residues. The CDR3 region has the DNA TGTGCCAGCCGACTAAGACAGGGGAACACTGAAGCTTTCTTT. Protein sequence: CASRLRQGNTEAFF.

The J gene is TRBJ2-7, the V gene TRBV29-1, with 8 bases matching TRBD1. This CDR3 is built from 14 residues. CDR1 and CDR2 (germline): SQVTM, ANQGSEA. The V and J ends lost 5 bases and 6 bases, in that order; junction bases with no gene match: 12. The CDR3 reads CSVFGDRWGLEQYF. CDR3 nucleotide sequence: TGCAGCGTTTTTGGGGACAGGTGGGGTCTCGAGCAGTACTTC.

The chain is built from TRBV13 and TRBJ2-7; tentatively, D is TRBD1 (6 bases). This CDR3 comprises 12 residues. Germline V gene lookup returns CDR1 PRHDT and CDR2 FYEKMQ (reference sequence). V was pared by 5 bases and J by 2 bases, with 7 bases between. CDR3 sequence (DNA): TGTGCCAGCAGCGGGACACCCTACGAGCAGTACTTC. Its protein product is CASSGTPYEQYF.

About this clone itself: Other DNA sequences in the same sample also yield this CDR3. The rearrangement uses TRBV6-5 and TRBJ2-1; TRBD2 aligns across 12 bases. This CDR3 comprises 15 residues. The junction had 0 bases not matched to a gene; V was cut back by 2 bases and J by 4 bases. CDR1 is MNHEY, CDR2 SVGAGI, per germline. The CDR3 spells CASSYGLAGYNEQFF. In DNA form, the CDR3 reads TGTGCCAGCAGTTACGGACTAGCGGGATACAATGAGCAGTTCTTC.

This chain links TRBV6-5 with TRBJ2-1, with D unclear. Germline V lookup: CDR1 MNHEY, CDR2 SVGAGI. Trimming pared 2 bases from V and 4 bases from J, leaving 9 bases between. This CDR3 is built from 14 residues. The CDR3 sequence: CASSYKAPYNEQFF. DNA of the CDR3: TGTGCCAGCAGTTACAAAGCCCCGTACAATGAGCAGTTCTTC.

The chain is built from TRBV27 and TRBJ1-5, with 9 bases matching TRBD1. The trim removed 7 bases at V and 7 bases at J, leaving 11 bases unmatched. The CDR3 has 15 residues. Per germline, CDR1 MNHEY and CDR2 SMNVEV (reference sequence). The CDR3 DNA follows: TGTGCCAGCAATCCCTACGGGGACAGGGACCAGCCCCAGCATTTT. Translated: CASNPYGDRDQPQHF.

This chain uses TRBV6-1 with TRBJ2-7, with unresolved D. In germline, CDR1 is MNHNS, CDR2 SASEGT. Trimming took off 6 bases at V and 7 bases at J, with 16 bases between the two ends. The CDR3 runs 13 residues. The CDR3 sequence is CASRRGSGQEQYF. The CDR3 coding sequence is TGTGCCAGCAGACGCGGCTCCGGGCAAGAGCAGTACTTC.

A remark on this clone: This sample also contains other DNA sequences that code for the same CDR3. The V and J genes are TRBV6-5 and TRBJ1-1, with a possible D match to TRBD1 (5 bases). Looked up from germline, CDR1 is MNHEY and CDR2 is SVGAGI. Between the trimmed V and J ends, which lost 0 bases and 6 bases, there was a span of 8 bases. The CDR3 has 13 amino acids. Written as DNA, the CDR3 is TGTGCCAGCAGTTACTCGCCGGGGGCTGAAGCTTTCTTT. Its protein is CASSYSPGAEAFF.

This chain uses TRBV7-2 with TRBJ2-5; 11 nucleotides line up with TRBD1. Losses at the gene ends were 4 bases for V and 5 bases for J; bases not matched to a gene: 3. There are 14 residues in the CDR3. The germline CDR1 and CDR2 sequences are SGHTA and FQGNSA. CDR3: CASSWTGGQETQYF. In nucleotides, the CDR3 is TGTGCCAGCAGCTGGACAGGGGGCCAGGAGACCCAGTACTTC. The variable domain in full, completed from reference TRBV7-2 and TRBJ2-5, reads GAGVSQSPSNKVTEKGKDVELRCDPISGHTALYWYRQSLGQGLEFLIYFQGNSAPDKSGLPSDRFSAERTGGSVSTLTIQRTQQEDSAVYLCASSWTGGQETQYFGPGTRLLVL.

The chain carries TRBV9 and TRBJ1-1; D possibly corresponds to TRBD1 (5 bases). Trimming cost V 1 base and J 0 bases, with 10 bases left between them. The CDR3 loop spans 15 amino acids. Germline assignment: CDR1 SGDLS and CDR2 YYNGEE. CDR3 nucleotide sequence: TGTGCCAGCAGCGTAAACGACAGATTGAACACTGAAGCTTTCTTT. Amino acid sequence: CASSVNDRLNTEAFF.

The rearrangement joins TRBV2 to TRBJ2-1; no clear D gene. Germline CDR1 and CDR2: SNHLY and FYNNEI. The CDR3 consists of 12 residues. V lost 8 bases, J lost 3 bases, and 8 bases lay in between. The CDR3, as DNA: TGTGCCAGCGAGGACGGCTACAATGAGCAGTTCTTC. Its protein is CASEDGYNEQFF.

The rearrangement links TRBV28 to TRBJ2-5, with 8 bases that match TRBD1. The J call is doubtful: the DNA matches TRBJ2-7 better. CDR1 and CDR2 from the germline V gene are MDHEN and SYDVKM. This CDR3 comprises 17 residues. The CDR3 DNA is TGTGCCAGCAGTTTACCCCCAGGGGGCGAGCACTTCTACGAGCAGTACTTC. Protein product: CASSLPPGGEHFYEQYF.

The chain combines TRBV29-1 with TRBJ2-3; tentative D call: TRBD2 (5 bases). With 2 bases removed from V and 6 bases from J, the gap between germline ends came to 15 bases. Germline CDR1 and CDR2: SQVTM and ANQGSEA. The CDR3 has 14 amino acids. The CDR3 reads CSVESEIRGDTQYF. The DNA of the CDR3 is TGCAGCGTTGAATCGGAGATCCGAGGGGATACGCAGTATTTT.

This clone has only one observation. The rearrangement uses TRBV19 and TRBJ2-7; TRBD1 matches at 11 bases. This CDR3 contains 15 residues. V shed 6 bases and J 4 bases; nucleotides not matched to a gene: 8. Looked up from germline, CDR1 is LNHDA and CDR2 is SQIVND (reference sequence). CDR3 region: CASSHGQGALYEQYF. Here the CDR3 DNA reads TGTGCCAGTAGCCACGGACAGGGGGCGCTTTACGAGCAGTACTTC.

The V call is TRBV5-1, the J call TRBJ2-1; D may be TRBD1 (6 bases). Germline loops: CDR1 SGHRS, CDR2 YFSETQ. This CDR3 is 16 amino acids long. Trimming pared 1 base from V and 8 bases from J, leaving 19 bases between. The CDR3 nucleotides read TGCGCCAGCAGCTTGACTACGTACAGGGTGGGTGATGAGCAGTTCTTC. Translating it yields CASSLTTYRVGDEQFF.